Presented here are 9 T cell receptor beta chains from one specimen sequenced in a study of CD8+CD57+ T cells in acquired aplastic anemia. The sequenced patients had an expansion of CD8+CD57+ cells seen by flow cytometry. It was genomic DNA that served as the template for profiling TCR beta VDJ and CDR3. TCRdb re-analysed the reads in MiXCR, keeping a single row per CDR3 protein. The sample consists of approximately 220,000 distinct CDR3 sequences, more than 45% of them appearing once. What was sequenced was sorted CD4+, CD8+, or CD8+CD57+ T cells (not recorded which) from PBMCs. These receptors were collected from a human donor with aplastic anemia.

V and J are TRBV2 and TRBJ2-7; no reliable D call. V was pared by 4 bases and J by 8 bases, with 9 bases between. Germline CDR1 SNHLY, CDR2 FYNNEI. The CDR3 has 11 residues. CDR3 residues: CASSVLTKQYV. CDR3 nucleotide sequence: TGTGCCAGCAGTGTGTTAACCAAGCAGTACGTC.

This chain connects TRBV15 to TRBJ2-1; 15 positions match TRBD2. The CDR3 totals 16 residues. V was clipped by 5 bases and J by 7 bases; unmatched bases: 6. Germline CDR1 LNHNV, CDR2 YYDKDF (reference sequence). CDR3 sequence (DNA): TGTGCCACCAGCTGGGGACTAGCGGGGGGCATTAATGAGCAGTTCTTC. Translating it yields CATSWGLAGGINEQFF.

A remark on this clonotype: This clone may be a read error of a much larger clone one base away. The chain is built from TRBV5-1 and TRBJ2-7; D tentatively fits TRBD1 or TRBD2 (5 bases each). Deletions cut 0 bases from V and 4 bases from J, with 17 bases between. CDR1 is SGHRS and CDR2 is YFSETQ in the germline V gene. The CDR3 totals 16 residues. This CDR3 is CASSLGGDALYYEQYF. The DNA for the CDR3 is TGCGCCAGCAGCTTGGGAGGGGACGCCCTTTATTACGAGCAGTACTTC.

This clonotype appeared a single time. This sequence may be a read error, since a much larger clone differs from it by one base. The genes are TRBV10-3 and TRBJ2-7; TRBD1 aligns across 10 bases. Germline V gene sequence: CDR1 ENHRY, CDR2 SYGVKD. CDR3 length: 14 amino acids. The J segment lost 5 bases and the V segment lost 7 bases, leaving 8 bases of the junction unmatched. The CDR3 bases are TGTGCCATCACCCTAGGACAGGGGGGCCACGAGCAGTACTTC. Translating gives CAITLGQGGHEQYF.

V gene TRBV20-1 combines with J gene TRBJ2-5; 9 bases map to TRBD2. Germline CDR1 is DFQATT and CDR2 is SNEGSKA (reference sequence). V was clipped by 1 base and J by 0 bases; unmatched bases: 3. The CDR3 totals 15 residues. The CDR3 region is CSARGERGDQETQYF. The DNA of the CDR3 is TGCAGTGCTAGAGGAGAGCGGGGGGACCAAGAGACCCAGTACTTC.

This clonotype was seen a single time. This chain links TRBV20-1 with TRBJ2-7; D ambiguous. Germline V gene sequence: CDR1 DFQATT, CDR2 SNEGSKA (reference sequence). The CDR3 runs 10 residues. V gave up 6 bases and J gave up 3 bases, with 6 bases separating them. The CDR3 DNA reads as TGCAGTGCCGATGGCTACGAGCAGTACTTC. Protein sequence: CSADGYEQYF.

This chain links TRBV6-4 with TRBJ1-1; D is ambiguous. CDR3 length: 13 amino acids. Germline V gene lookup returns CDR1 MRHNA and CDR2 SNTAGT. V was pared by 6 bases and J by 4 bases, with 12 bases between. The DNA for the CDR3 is TGTGCCAGCAGCCCACGGGAGGGCACTGAAGCTTTCTTT. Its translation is CASSPREGTEAFF.

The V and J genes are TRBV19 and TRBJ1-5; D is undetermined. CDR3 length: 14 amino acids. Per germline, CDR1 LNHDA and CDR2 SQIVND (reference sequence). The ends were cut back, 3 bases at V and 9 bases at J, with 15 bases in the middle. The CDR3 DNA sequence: TGTGCCAGTAGTATTGACGTCGGGTCCCGGCCCCAGCATTTT. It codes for CASSIDVGSRPQHF.

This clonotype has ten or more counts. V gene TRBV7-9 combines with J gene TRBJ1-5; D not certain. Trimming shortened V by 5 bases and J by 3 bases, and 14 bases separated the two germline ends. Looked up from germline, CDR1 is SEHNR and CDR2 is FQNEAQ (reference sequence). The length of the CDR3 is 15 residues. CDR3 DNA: TGTGCCAGCAGCGGTACGGACGACTACAATCAGCCCCAGCATTTT. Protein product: CASSGTDDYNQPQHF.